This T cell receptor beta chain was found in a study of T cells after yellow fever vaccination. The study's findings and limits: It was a weaker secondary response, yet one that peaked faster, at day 5 versus 15. Within FACS-sorted repertoires, abundant clonotypes contaminating from the bulk population could be present. The booster response re-showed most primary clones: around 97% CD4, almost 90% CD8. Across the CD4 and CD8 compartments, a small share of clonotypes was present in both.

TCRdb passed the 5' RACE reads through MiXCR, listing each CDR3 protein once. The sample holds 300,000 to 400,000 distinct CDR3 sequences, under 15% seen once. This clonotype occurred many times. The antigen remains undetermined. V shed 0 bases, J shed 6 bases, and the junction held 10 bases outside the gene matches. The CDR3 consists of 16 residues. Germline V gene data show CDR1 as KGHDR and CDR2 as SFDVKD. The chain has TRBV24-1 and TRBJ2-7, with 7 bases aligning to TRBD1. Here the sequenced sample was CD4+ T cells sorted from PBMCs, taken 15 days after the yellow fever booster vaccination. The sequence was collected from a man younger than 30 who received the YFV17D yellow fever vaccine. Here the CDR3 reads CATSDLILGRGTEQYF. As DNA, the CDR3 is TGTGCCACCAGTGATTTGATTCTGGGCAGGGGGACCGAGCAGTACTTC.